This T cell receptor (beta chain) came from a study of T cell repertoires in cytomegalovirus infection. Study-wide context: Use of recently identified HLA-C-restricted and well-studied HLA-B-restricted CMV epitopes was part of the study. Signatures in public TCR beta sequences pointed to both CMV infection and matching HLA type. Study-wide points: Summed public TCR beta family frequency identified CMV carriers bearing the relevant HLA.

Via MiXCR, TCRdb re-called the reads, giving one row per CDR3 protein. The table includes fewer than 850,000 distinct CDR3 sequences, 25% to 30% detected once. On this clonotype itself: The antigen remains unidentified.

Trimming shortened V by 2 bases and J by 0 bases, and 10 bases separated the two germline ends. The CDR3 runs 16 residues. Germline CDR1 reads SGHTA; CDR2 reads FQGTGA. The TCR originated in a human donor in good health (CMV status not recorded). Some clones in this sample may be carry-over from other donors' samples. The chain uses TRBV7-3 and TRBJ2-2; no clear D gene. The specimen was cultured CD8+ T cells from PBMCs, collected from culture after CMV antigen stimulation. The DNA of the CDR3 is TGTGCCAGCAGCTTAGAGTACTACCCGAACACCGGGGAGCTGTTTTTT. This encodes CASSLEYYPNTGELFF.